These T cell receptor beta chains were read from a single sample in a study of cytomegalovirus exposure and HLA in healthy donors. Produced via immunoSEQ multiplex PCR; TCRdb's table is partial and in-frame only. The table records under 150,000 clones, approximately 81% of them present only once. The sequencing sample was made of PBMCs. These receptors originate from a man aged 18 to 35 in good health and CMV-seronegative. Each CDR3 is given with its conserved first and last residue.

cdr3_aa: CASSLGTVASEKLFF
v_call: TRBV5-1
cdr3_length: 15
j_call: TRBJ1-4

cdr3_aa: CASLRGNTEAFF
v_call: TRBV6-5
cdr3_length: 12
j_call: TRBJ1-1

cdr3_aa: CASRSNVDRVVTGELFF
v_call: TRBV7-2
cdr3_length: 17
j_call: TRBJ2-2

cdr3_aa: CASSSPKDGGRANVLTF
v_call: TRBV11-2
cdr3_length: 17
j_call: TRBJ2-6

cdr3_aa: CASSYRDRGTEAFF
v_call: TRBV4-3
cdr3_length: 14
j_call: TRBJ1-1

cdr3_aa: CASSLSLTTGELFF
v_call: TRBV7-9
cdr3_length: 14
j_call: TRBJ2-2

cdr3_aa: CASSLGTGDTEAFF
v_call: TRBV7-2
cdr3_length: 14
j_call: TRBJ1-1

cdr3_aa: CASSAGPGNTIYF
v_call: TRBV9
cdr3_length: 13
j_call: TRBJ1-3

cdr3_aa: CASSFGGLQGPTNEKLFF
v_call: TRBV27
cdr3_length: 18
j_call: TRBJ1-4

cdr3_aa: CASSSSDGNYGYTF
v_call: TRBV7-2
cdr3_length: 14
j_call: TRBJ1-2

cdr3_aa: CASSGGQYEQYF
v_call: TRBV7-9
cdr3_length: 12
j_call: TRBJ2-7

cdr3_aa: CASSLDSLSYSPLHF
v_call: TRBV5-4
cdr3_length: 15
j_call: TRBJ1-6

cdr3_aa: CANPGLASGELFF
v_call: TRBV18
cdr3_length: 13
j_call: TRBJ2-2

cdr3_aa: CASSLGGGGGHQPQHF
v_call: TRBV7-9
cdr3_length: 16
j_call: TRBJ1-5

cdr3_aa: CASSQDSYTQYF
v_call: TRBV4-3
cdr3_length: 12
j_call: TRBJ2-5

cdr3_aa: CAWSGTAYEQYF
v_call: TRBV30
cdr3_length: 12
j_call: TRBJ2-7

cdr3_aa: CASSSAQQGIGKPLHF
v_call: TRBV5-8
cdr3_length: 16
j_call: TRBJ1-6

cdr3_aa: CASSIGYRDGYTF
v_call: TRBV19
cdr3_length: 13
j_call: TRBJ1-2

cdr3_aa: CASSTTGGSEAFF
v_call: TRBV19
cdr3_length: 13
j_call: TRBJ1-1

cdr3_aa: CASRVPSQETQYF
v_call: TRBV7-2
cdr3_length: 13
j_call: TRBJ2-5

cdr3_aa: CASSLGYLLGGNTEAFF
v_call: TRBV9
cdr3_length: 17
j_call: TRBJ1-1

cdr3_aa: CASSPRDGADGYTF
v_call: TRBV5-5
cdr3_length: 14
j_call: TRBJ1-2

cdr3_aa: CASSIPGQDAEAFF
v_call: TRBV9
cdr3_length: 14
j_call: TRBJ1-1

cdr3_aa: CAGKRRGNTEAFF
v_call: TRBV19
cdr3_length: 13
j_call: TRBJ1-1

cdr3_aa: CASSYGGSVTNEKLFF
v_call: TRBV6-5
cdr3_length: 16
j_call: TRBJ1-4

cdr3_aa: CASSLRDRGYEQYF
v_call: TRBV28
cdr3_length: 14
j_call: TRBJ2-7

cdr3_aa: CASSYSGTAETQYF
v_call: TRBV6-5
cdr3_length: 14
j_call: TRBJ2-5

cdr3_aa: CATSRVGGPLSEAFF
v_call: TRBV15
cdr3_length: 15
j_call: TRBJ1-1

cdr3_aa: CASKSVSDQPQHF
v_call: TRBV6-1
cdr3_length: 13
j_call: TRBJ1-5

cdr3_aa: CASSIRRDTEAFF
v_call: TRBV7-9
cdr3_length: 13
j_call: TRBJ1-1

cdr3_aa: CASSILGGGSDEQFF
v_call: TRBV19
cdr3_length: 15
j_call: TRBJ2-1

cdr3_aa: CASSQNRGLNTGELFF
v_call: TRBV27
cdr3_length: 16
j_call: TRBJ2-2

cdr3_aa: CSVRGSFLDSKSDTEAFF
v_call: TRBV29-1
cdr3_length: 18
j_call: TRBJ1-1

cdr3_aa: CASIGQGGTEAFF
v_call: TRBV28
cdr3_length: 13
j_call: TRBJ1-1

cdr3_aa: CASSFSGLNEKLFF
v_call: TRBV5-4
cdr3_length: 14
j_call: TRBJ1-4